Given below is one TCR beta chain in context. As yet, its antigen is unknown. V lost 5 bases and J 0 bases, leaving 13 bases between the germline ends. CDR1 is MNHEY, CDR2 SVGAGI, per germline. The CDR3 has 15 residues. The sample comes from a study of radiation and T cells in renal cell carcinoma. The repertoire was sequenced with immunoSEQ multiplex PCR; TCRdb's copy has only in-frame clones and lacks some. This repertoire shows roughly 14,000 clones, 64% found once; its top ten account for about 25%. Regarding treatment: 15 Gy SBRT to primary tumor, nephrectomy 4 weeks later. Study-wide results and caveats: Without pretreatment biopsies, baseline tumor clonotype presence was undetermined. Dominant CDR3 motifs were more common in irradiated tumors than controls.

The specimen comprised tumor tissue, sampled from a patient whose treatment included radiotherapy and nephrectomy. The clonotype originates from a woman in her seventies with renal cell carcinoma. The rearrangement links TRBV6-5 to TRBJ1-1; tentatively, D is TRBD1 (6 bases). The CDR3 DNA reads TGTGCCAGCAGTCGGGACAACAGCATGAACACTGAAGCTTTCTTT. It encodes CASSRDNSMNTEAFF.